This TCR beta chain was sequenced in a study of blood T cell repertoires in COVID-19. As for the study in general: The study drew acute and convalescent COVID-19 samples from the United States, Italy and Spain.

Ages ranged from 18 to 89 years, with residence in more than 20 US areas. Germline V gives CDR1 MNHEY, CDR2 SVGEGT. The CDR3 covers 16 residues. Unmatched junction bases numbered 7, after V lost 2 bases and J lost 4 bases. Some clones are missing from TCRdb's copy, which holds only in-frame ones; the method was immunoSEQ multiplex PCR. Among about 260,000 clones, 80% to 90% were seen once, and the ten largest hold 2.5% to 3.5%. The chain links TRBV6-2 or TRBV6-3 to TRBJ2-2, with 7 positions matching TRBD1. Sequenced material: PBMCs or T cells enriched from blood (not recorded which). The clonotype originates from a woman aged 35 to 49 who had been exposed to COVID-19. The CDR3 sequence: CASSYKGTVITGELFF. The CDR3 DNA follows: TGTGCCAGCAGTTACAAAGGGACAGTGATCACCGGGGAGCTGTTTTTT.